These 14 T cell receptor beta chains were sequenced from one sample in a study of blood T cells in healthy people across ages (dated by TCRdb to between 2014 and 2016). Library method: 5' RACE. Sequenced using an Illumina HiSeq 2500. The second PCR ran for roughly 6 to 11 cycles and used a J-beta primer mix along with a sample-barcoded 5' primer. Through fastp at Q25 and MiXCR, TCRdb rebuilt clones from the public reads, retaining in-frame beta chains. Entries are consolidated by CDR3 protein sequence, retaining the most common genes and DNA. The sample table contains 600,000 to 900,000 distinct CDR3 sequences; only one count was recorded for around 24% of them. Of the sample, around 3% falls within the top ten clones. These sequences were also reported in another study, on T cells of mothers and their children.

Input material: blood. The origin of the receptors is a boy between 10 and 17 years old in good health.

This clonotype came up a few times. The V and J genes are TRBV28 and TRBJ1-1, with D tentatively TRBD1 (6 bases). CDR3 length: 13 residues. CDR1 and CDR2 from the germline V gene are MDHEN and SYDVKM. Trimming took off 6 bases at V and 6 bases at J, with 14 bases between the two ends. The DNA for the CDR3 is TGTGCCAGCAGATCCACAGGGTTTGCTGAAGCTTTCTTT. As protein: CASRSTGFAEAFF.

This sequence joins TRBV5-4 and TRBJ2-3, with 12 bases lining up with TRBD2. This CDR3 comprises 16 residues. The V segment lost 3 bases and the J segment 2 bases; nucleotides outside the gene matches: 4. In germline, CDR1 is SGHNT, CDR2 YYREEE (reference sequence). The CDR3 bases are TGTGCCAGCAGCTCCGGACTAGCGGGACTCACAGATACGCAGTATTTT. Amino acid sequence: CASSSGLAGLTDTQYF.

This rearrangement joins TRBV9 to TRBJ2-3, with 9 bases aligning to TRBD2. The CDR3 runs 15 residues. J lost 4 bases, V lost 3 bases, and 6 bases had no gene match. Germline V gene sequence: CDR1 SGDLS, CDR2 YYNGEE. The CDR3, as DNA: TGTGCCAGCAGCGGACGCGGGGGGGACGCAGATACGCAGTATTTT. The encoded protein is CASSGRGGDADTQYF.

The J gene is TRBJ2-7, the V gene TRBV20-1; TRBD2 is a possible D gene (6 bases). This CDR3 has 11 amino acids. Trimming cost V 7 bases and J 7 bases, with 14 bases left between them. Germline CDR1 DFQATT, CDR2 SNEGSKA (reference sequence). In nucleotides, the CDR3 is TGCAGTGTTAATGGGGGGAATGAGCAGTACTTC. It specifies CSVNGGNEQYF.

The chain links TRBV12-3 or TRBV12-4 to TRBJ1-2; D is possibly TRBD1 (5 bases). The CDR3 has 13 amino acids. Trimming took off 3 bases at V and 8 bases at J, with 13 bases between the two ends. DNA for the CDR3: TGTGCCAGCAGTTTGGTTACGGGGGGAGGCTACACCTTC. Protein product: CASSLVTGGGYTF.

The chain has TRBV6-6 and TRBJ1-5; 8 bases map to TRBD1. Trimming cost V 6 bases and J 2 bases; bases outside gene matches: 6. The CDR3 is made up of 15 amino acids. Germline CDR1 and CDR2: MNHNY and SVGAGI (reference sequence). The CDR3 DNA reads TGTGCCAGCAGGGAGACAGGGGATGGCAATCAGCCCCAGCATTTT. As protein: CASRETGDGNQPQHF.

This sequence joins TRBV6-6 and TRBJ2-7; D gene unclear. The V and J ends lost 4 bases and 1 base respectively, with 8 bases between them. The CDR3 spans 13 residues. CDR1 and CDR2 (germline): MNHNY, SVGAGI (reference sequence). CDR3 in amino acids: CASSSGFSYEQYF. CDR3 bases: TGTGCCAGCAGTTCTGGGTTTTCCTACGAGCAGTACTTC.

There are a few counts of this clonotype. This chain connects TRBV27 to TRBJ1-5; D remains ambiguous. V was clipped by 1 base and J by 6 bases, with 7 bases between them. This CDR3 contains 13 residues. Germline V gene data show CDR1 as MNHEY and CDR2 as SMNVEV (reference sequence). CDR3 sequence: CASSLFRGQPQHF. DNA of the CDR3: TGTGCCAGCAGTTTATTCCGAGGTCAGCCCCAGCATTTT.

This chain links TRBV20-1 with TRBJ2-4, with 10 bases lining up with TRBD1. Trimming removed 5 bases from V and 4 bases from J; junction bases left unmatched: 5. Germline V gives CDR1 DFQATT, CDR2 SNEGSKA (reference sequence). The CDR3 is 14 residues long. The CDR3 nucleotides read TGCAGTGCTGGGGGGACAGGGGCTAAAAACATTCAGTACTTC. Protein sequence: CSAGGTGAKNIQYF.

This rearrangement joins TRBV29-1 to TRBJ2-1; D may correspond to TRBD1 or TRBD2 (6 bases each). The J call may be faulty, since TRBJ2-5 better matches the DNA end. The CDR3 contains 14 residues. CDR1 and CDR2 (germline): SQVTM, ANQGSEA. In DNA form, the CDR3 reads TGCAGCGTTGTTCCCCTTCGGGGGCCGAAGACCCAGTACTTC. Amino acids: CSVVPLRGPKTQYF.

The chain combines TRBV2 with TRBJ1-1; D not resolved. The V end lost 3 bases, the J end lost 4 bases, and 9 bases lay between the germline ends. This CDR3 spans 13 amino acids. Germline CDR1 reads SNHLY; CDR2 reads FYNNEI. CDR3 coding DNA: TGTGCCAGCAGTGAGTTTTCGAGCACTGAAGCTTTCTTT. Protein sequence: CASSEFSSTEAFF.

To note about this clonotype: One end of the junction does not line up with germline, which may come from a read error. The V gene is TRBV7-9, the J gene TRBJ1-4; D gene ambiguous. Germline CDR1 reads SEHNR; CDR2 reads FQNEAQ (reference sequence). The CDR3 spans 17 residues. CDR3: CASSLGIGGAANEKLFF. The DNA of the CDR3 is TGTGCGAGCAGCTTAGGAATAGGCGGCGCCGCGAATGAAAAACTGTTTTTT.

This clonotype was detected only a few times. The J gene is TRBJ2-4, the V gene TRBV5-5, with D unresolved. CDR3 length equals 14 residues. Germline CDR1 SGHKS, CDR2 YYEKEE (reference sequence). V lost 6 bases to trimming and J lost 4 bases, with 14 bases between them. The CDR3 loop is CASMAAMGKNIQYF. CDR3 DNA: TGTGCCAGCATGGCGGCGATGGGGAAAAACATTCAGTACTTC. Complete variable domain (other parts from reference TRBV5-5 and TRBJ2-4): DAGVTQSPTHLIKTRGQQVTLRCSPISGHKSVSWYQQVLGQGPQFIFQYYEKEERGRGNFPDRFSARQFPNYSSELNVNALLLGDSALYLCASMAAMGKNIQYFGAGTRLSVL.

This clonotype has ten or more counts. V gene TRBV7-3 combines with J gene TRBJ2-5, with a tentative D call TRBD1 (6 bases). Trimming took off 5 bases at V and 2 bases at J, with 12 bases between the two ends. CDR1 and CDR2 (germline): SGHTA, FQGTGA. There are 14 residues in the CDR3. CDR3 in amino acids: CASSKQGGQETQYF. The CDR3 region has the DNA TGTGCCAGCAGCAAACAGGGTGGTCAAGAGACCCAGTACTTC. Using reference TRBV7-3 and TRBJ2-5 for the parts outside the CDR3, the full variable domain is GAGVSQTPSNKVTEKGKYVELRCDPISGHTALYWYRQSLGQGPEFLIYFQGTGAADDSGLPNDRFFAVRPEGSVSTLKIQRTERGDSAVYLCASSKQGGQETQYFGPGTRLLVL.